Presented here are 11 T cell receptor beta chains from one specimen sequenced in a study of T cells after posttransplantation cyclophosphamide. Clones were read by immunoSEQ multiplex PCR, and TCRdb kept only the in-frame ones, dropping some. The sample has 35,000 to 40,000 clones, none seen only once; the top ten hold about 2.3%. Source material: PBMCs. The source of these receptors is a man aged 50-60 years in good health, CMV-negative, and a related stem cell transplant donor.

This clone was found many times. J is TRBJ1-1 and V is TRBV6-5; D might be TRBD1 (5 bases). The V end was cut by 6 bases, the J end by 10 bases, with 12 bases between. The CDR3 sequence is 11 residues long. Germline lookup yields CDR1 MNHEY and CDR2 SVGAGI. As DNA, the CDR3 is TGTGCCAGCAGGGTGGGGGGTCGAGCTTTCTTT. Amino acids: CASRVGGRAFF.

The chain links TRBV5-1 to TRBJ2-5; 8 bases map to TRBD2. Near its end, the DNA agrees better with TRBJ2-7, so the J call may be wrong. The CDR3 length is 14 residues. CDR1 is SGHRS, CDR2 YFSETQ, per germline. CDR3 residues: CASSREGGLSEQYF. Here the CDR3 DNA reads TGCGCCAGCAGCCGGGAGGGGGGGTTAAGCGAGCAGTACTTC.

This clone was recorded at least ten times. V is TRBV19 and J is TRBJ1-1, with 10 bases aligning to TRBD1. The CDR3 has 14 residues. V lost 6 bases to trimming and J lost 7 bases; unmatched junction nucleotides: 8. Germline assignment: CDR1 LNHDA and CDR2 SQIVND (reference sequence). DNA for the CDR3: TGTGCCAGTAGCCTTCGACAGGGGGCGGTTGAAGCTTTCTTT. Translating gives CASSLRQGAVEAFF.

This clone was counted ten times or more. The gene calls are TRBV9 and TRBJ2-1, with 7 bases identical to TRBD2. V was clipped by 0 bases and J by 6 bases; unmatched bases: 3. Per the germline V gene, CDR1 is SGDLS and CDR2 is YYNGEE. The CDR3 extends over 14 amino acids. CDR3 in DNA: TGTGCCAGCAGCGTAGCGGGCGGGAGCAATGAGCAGTTCTTC. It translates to CASSVAGGSNEQFF.

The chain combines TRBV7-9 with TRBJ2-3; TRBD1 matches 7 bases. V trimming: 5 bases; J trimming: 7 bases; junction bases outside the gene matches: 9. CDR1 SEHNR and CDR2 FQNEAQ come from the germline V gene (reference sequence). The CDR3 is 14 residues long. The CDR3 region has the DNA TGTGCCAGCAGCCACCTTCGGACAGGATATACGCAGTATTTT. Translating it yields CASSHLRTGYTQYF. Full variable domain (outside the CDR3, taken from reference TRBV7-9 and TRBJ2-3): DTGVSQNPRHKITKRGQNVTFRCDPISEHNRLYWYRQTLGQGPEFLTYFQNEAQLEKSRLLSDRFSAERPKGSFSTLEIQRTEQGDSAMYLCASSHLRTGYTQYFGPGTRLTVL.

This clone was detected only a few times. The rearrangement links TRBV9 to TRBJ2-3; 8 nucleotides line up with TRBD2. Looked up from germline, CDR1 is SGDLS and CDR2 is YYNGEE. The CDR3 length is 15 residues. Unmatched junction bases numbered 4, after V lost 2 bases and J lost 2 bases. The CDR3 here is CASSVQRGTTDTQYF. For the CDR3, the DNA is TGTGCCAGCAGCGTTCAGCGGGGGACCACAGATACGCAGTATTTT.

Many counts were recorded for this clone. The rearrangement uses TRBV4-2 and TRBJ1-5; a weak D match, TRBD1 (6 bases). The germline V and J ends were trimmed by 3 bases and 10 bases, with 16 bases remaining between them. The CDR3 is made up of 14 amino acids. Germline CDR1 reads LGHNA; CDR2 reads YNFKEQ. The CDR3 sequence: CASSQEIQGFPQHF. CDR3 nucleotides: TGTGCCAGCAGCCAGGAGATACAGGGCTTCCCCCAGCATTTT.

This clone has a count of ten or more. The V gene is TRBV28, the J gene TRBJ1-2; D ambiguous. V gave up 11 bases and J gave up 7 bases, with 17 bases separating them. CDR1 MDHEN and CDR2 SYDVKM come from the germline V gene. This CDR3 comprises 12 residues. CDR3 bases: TGTGCCGGCGCGGACGGGAAGGGTGGCTACACCTTC. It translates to CAGADGKGGYTF.

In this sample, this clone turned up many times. Written as DNA, the CDR3 is TGTGCCAGCAGCTTGGACAGTGATTCACCCCTCCACTTT. It translates to CASSLDSDSPLHF. This rearrangement joins TRBV7-2 to TRBJ1-6; D perhaps matches TRBD1 (6 bases). Trimming took off 3 bases at V and 8 bases at J, with 8 bases between the two ends. CDR3 length: 13 amino acids. Germline CDR1 SGHTA, CDR2 FQGNSA.

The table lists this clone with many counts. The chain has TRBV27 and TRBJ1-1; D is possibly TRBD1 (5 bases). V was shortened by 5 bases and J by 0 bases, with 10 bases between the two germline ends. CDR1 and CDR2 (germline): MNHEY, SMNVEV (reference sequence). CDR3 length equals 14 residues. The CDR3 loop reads CASSPAGLNTEAFF. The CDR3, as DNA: TGTGCCAGCAGTCCGGCAGGGCTGAACACTGAAGCTTTCTTT.

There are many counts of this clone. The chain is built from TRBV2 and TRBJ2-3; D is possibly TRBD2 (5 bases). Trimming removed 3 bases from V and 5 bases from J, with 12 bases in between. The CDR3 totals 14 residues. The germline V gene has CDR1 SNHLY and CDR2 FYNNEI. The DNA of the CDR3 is TGTGCCAGCAGTGAGGGAGACTGGGGAGATACGCAGTATTTT. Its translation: CASSEGDWGDTQYF. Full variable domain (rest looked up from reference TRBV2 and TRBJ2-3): EPEVTQTPSHQVTQMGQEVILRCVPISNHLYFYWYRQILGQKVEFLVSFYNNEISEKSEIFDDQFSVERPDGSNFTLKIRSTKLEDSAMYFCASSEGDWGDTQYFGPGTRLTVL.